A single T cell receptor beta chain is shown here with its context. What it binds is not known. The germline V gene encodes CDR1 SQVTM and CDR2 ANQGSEA. The V end was cut by 4 bases, the J end by 2 bases, with 9 bases between. The CDR3 runs to 12 residues. TRB rearrangements were amplified by multiplex PCR with BIOMED2 TRB-A/B primers. MiXCR, run by TCRdb on the multiplex PCR reads, gives a single entry per CDR3 protein. This sample has about 4,000 distinct CDR3 sequences; about 23% occur once, and the top ten carry around 21%. This record comes from a study of T and B cells in COVID-19 patients. Study information: COVID-19 patients gave peripheral blood either during active infection or after recovery. Critical illness requiring mechanical ventilation or extracorporeal membrane oxygenation affected about 60% of the roughly 20 active-infection patients.

Findings and caveats of the study: Blood from mildly ill patients while symptomatic, and early samples from severe cases, were scarce.

Blood genomic DNA input for TRB amplification was about 250-550 ng. The chain recombines TRBV29-1 with TRBJ2-7; D possibly corresponds to TRBD1 (6 bases). The TCR sequence derives from a human donor with active COVID-19. Specimen: blood. CDR3 DNA: TGCAGCGTTGGGGCAGGGGCCTACGAGCAGTACTTC. It encodes CSVGAGAYEQYF.